One sample yielded the 31 T cell receptor beta chains listed below, sequenced in a study of beta chain features in type 1 diabetes (dated by TCRdb to between 2017 and 2018). Library preparation employed the immunoSEQ multiplex PCR assay. The High Capacity cDNA Reverse Transcription Kit was used to reverse transcribe all of the isolated RNA, meaning that expressed TCRB transcripts were what got sequenced. The table comes from immuneACCESS by way of TCRdb, which keeps in-frame sequences with V and J called. Part of the clones is missing from these tables; in studies checked, under half for an unresolved V gene and the rest for unknown reasons. The sample table lists around 500,000 clones, around 30% of them with a count of one. The ten largest account for 0.05% to 0.065% of the sample. Material: naive CD4+ T cells from blood. Taken with the paper, the label for cell subset or site translates to: true naive CD4+ T cells. These receptors were taken from a man aged 18 to 29 in good health.

This clone was seen only a few times. The chain is built from TRBV4-1 and TRBJ1-4; D uncertain. Germline CDR1 and CDR2: MGHRA and YSYEKL. This CDR3 is 16 amino acids long. Trimming left V 1 base short and J 0 bases short, with 9 bases between. CDR3 residues: CASSQGWVATNEKLFF. The DNA of the CDR3 is TGCGCCAGCAGCCAAGGATGGGTTGCAACTAATGAAAAACTGTTTTTT.

This rearrangement joins TRBV30 to TRBJ2-2; D possibly corresponds to TRBD2 (6 bases). This CDR3 spans 16 amino acids. Germline V lookup: CDR1 GTSNPN, CDR2 SVGIG (reference sequence). Trimming pared 0 bases from V and 0 bases from J, leaving 11 bases between. CDR3 loop: CAWSVGVAANTGELFF. CDR3 DNA: TGTGCCTGGAGTGTGGGGGTAGCGGCGAACACCGGGGAGCTGTTTTTT.

This clone was observed a handful of times. V usage is TRBV30 and J usage is TRBJ2-2, with TRBD2 identical over 8 bases. The CDR3 sequence is 13 residues long. The germline CDR1 and CDR2 sequences are GTSNPN and SVGIG (reference sequence). V shed 7 bases, J shed 6 bases, and the junction held 7 bases outside the gene matches. This chain's CDR3 is CAYSGSNAGELFF. The CDR3 DNA follows: TGTGCCTACAGCGGGAGTAATGCCGGGGAGCTGTTTTTT.

This clone showed up just a few times. The chain links TRBV9 to TRBJ2-1; 10 bases align to TRBD2. The J segment lost 2 bases and the V segment lost 6 bases, leaving 5 bases of the junction unmatched. Per germline, CDR1 SGDLS and CDR2 YYNGEE. The CDR3 loop spans 15 amino acids. The CDR3 reads CASTIAGGAYNEQFF. In DNA, the CDR3 is TGTGCCAGCACCATAGCGGGAGGAGCCTACAATGAGCAGTTCTTC.

The rearrangement links TRBV11-2 to TRBJ2-2, with 7 bases matching TRBD1. The CDR3 covers 15 residues. V gave up 5 bases and J gave up 2 bases; unmatched junction bases: 5. The germline V gene encodes CDR1 SGHAT and CDR2 FQNNGV. The CDR3 protein is CASSTGQINTGELFF. DNA of the CDR3: TGTGCCAGCAGCACGGGACAGATTAACACCGGGGAGCTGTTTTTT.

The genes are TRBV5-1 and TRBJ2-3; 8 bases map to TRBD2. The trim removed 4 bases at V and 2 bases at J, leaving 9 bases unmatched. CDR3 size: 16 residues. Germline loops: CDR1 SGHRS, CDR2 YFSETQ. The CDR3 DNA reads as TGCGCCAGCAGCGTGTCGACTAGCGCCGCCACAGATACGCAGTATTTT. It is translated as CASSVSTSAATDTQYF.

The CDR3 protein is CASSEFRDRGIGEKLFF. CDR3 DNA sequence: TGTGCCAGCAGCGAATTCCGGGACAGGGGAATCGGTGAAAAACTGTTTTTT. The V and J genes are TRBV7-9 and TRBJ1-4; 10 bases line up with TRBD1. This CDR3 is built from 17 residues. Germline V gene data show CDR1 as SEHNR and CDR2 as FQNEAQ (reference sequence). V dropped 5 bases and J dropped 7; count of bases not matched to a gene: 13.

Only a few counts were recorded for this clone. The chain joins TRBV6-6 to TRBJ2-3; 7 bases align to TRBD1. Germline assignment: CDR1 MNHNY and CDR2 SVGAGI (reference sequence). V gave up 2 bases and J gave up 2 bases; unmatched junction bases: 1. The CDR3 spans 14 residues. The CDR3 reads CASSYDRVTDTQYF. The DNA of the CDR3 is TGTGCCAGCAGTTACGACAGGGTCACAGATACGCAGTATTTT.

This chain joins TRBV9 and TRBJ2-7; 9 bases map to TRBD1. This CDR3 region has 14 residues. With V trimmed by 4 bases and J by 4 bases, 6 bases remained unmatched. Per the germline V gene, CDR1 is SGDLS and CDR2 is YYNGEE. CDR3 sequence (DNA): TGTGCCAGCAGCCCCGCCGGGACAGGGTACGAGCAGTACTTC. Translation: CASSPAGTGYEQYF.

This clone was detected a few times. The chain links TRBV9 to TRBJ2-4; a possible D gene is TRBD2 (6 bases). This CDR3 comprises 15 residues. The V and J ends lost 3 bases and 4 bases respectively, with 14 bases between them. The germline V gene has CDR1 SGDLS and CDR2 YYNGEE. The CDR3 DNA is TGTGCCAGCAGCGCCAGACTAGAGGGTAAAAACATTCAGTACTTC. It specifies CASSARLEGKNIQYF.

The V call is TRBV18, the J call TRBJ2-1, with D tentatively TRBD2 (5 bases). The CDR3 has 15 residues. Trimming removed 3 bases at V and 3 bases at J, with 12 bases between. CDR1 and CDR2 from the germline V gene are KGHSH and LQKENI. The CDR3 spells CASSPIPGIYNEQFF. For the CDR3, the DNA is TGTGCCAGCTCACCGATCCCCGGGATCTACAATGAGCAGTTCTTC.

The chain uses TRBV5-1 and TRBJ2-7; the match to TRBD2 covers 12 bases. The germline CDR1 and CDR2 sequences are SGHRS and YFSETQ. CDR3 size: 15 residues. With V trimmed by 0 bases and J by 3 bases, 1 base remained unmatched. The CDR3 nucleotides read TGCGCCAGCAGCTTGGAACTAGCGGGAGGCTACGAGCAGTACTTC. Protein: CASSLELAGGYEQYF.

The rearrangement uses TRBV30 and TRBJ2-1; the D gene is possibly TRBD2 (6 bases). V shed 1 base and J shed 3 bases, with 25 bases lying between them. The germline V gene has CDR1 GTSNPN and CDR2 SVGIG (reference sequence). This CDR3 is 19 amino acids long. The CDR3 reads CAWSGTKRTTSLYYNEQFF. The CDR3 DNA follows: TGTGCCTGGAGTGGGACCAAAAGGACTACCAGTCTTTACTACAATGAGCAGTTCTTC.

V gene TRBV29-1 combines with J gene TRBJ2-5, with no clear D. The CDR3 contains 13 residues. Germline loops: CDR1 SQVTM, CDR2 ANQGSEA. V shed 6 bases and J shed 4 bases, with 15 bases lying between them. The CDR3 DNA reads TGCAGCGTACGACGGCACCTCCGAGAGACCCAGTACTTC. It yields the protein CSVRRHLRETQYF.

There are a few counts of this clone. The chain recombines TRBV15 with TRBJ1-1; D is undetermined. V was pared by 3 bases and J by 0 bases, with 5 bases between. This CDR3 has 13 amino acids. The germline V gene has CDR1 LNHNV and CDR2 YYDKDF (reference sequence). The CDR3, as DNA: TGTGCCACCAGCAGTGGATTGAACACTGAAGCTTTCTTT. Amino acid sequence: CATSSGLNTEAFF.

This clone has only a few counts. This sample also contains other DNA sequences that code for the same CDR3. V is TRBV5-4 and J is TRBJ2-3; tentatively, D is TRBD1 (5 bases). There are 13 residues in the CDR3. The V and J ends lost 0 bases and 3 bases respectively, with 5 bases between them. Per the germline V gene, CDR1 is SGHNT and CDR2 is YYREEE (reference sequence). CDR3 DNA sequence: TGTGCCAGCAGCTTGGCAGGGACAGATACGCAGTATTTT. Protein sequence: CASSLAGTDTQYF.

This clone was counted a single time. The chain combines TRBV5-4 with TRBJ2-1; D is ambiguous. V lost 0 bases, J lost 3 bases, and 13 bases lay in between. Germline loops: CDR1 SGHNT, CDR2 YYREEE (reference sequence). The CDR3 spans 16 residues. CDR3 sequence reads: CASSLGFLTNYNEQFF. The CDR3 nucleotides are TGTGCCAGCAGCTTGGGCTTCCTTACCAACTACAATGAGCAGTTCTTC.

The chain joins TRBV5-4 to TRBJ2-5; the match to TRBD1 covers 7 bases. The junction had 7 bases not matched to a gene; V was cut back by 4 bases and J by 4 bases. The germline V gene encodes CDR1 SGHNT and CDR2 YYREEE (reference sequence). The CDR3 consists of 14 residues. In DNA, the CDR3 is TGTGCCAGCAGCCCGGGACAGTTAGGAGAGACCCAGTACTTC. It specifies CASSPGQLGETQYF.

The chain uses TRBV29-1 and TRBJ2-2; a possible D gene is TRBD2 (6 bases). The CDR3 totals 12 residues. V was cut by 8 bases and J by 4 bases, with 11 bases left in between. Germline CDR1 is SQVTM and CDR2 is ANQGSEA. CDR3 in DNA: TGCAGCTCGGGAGTGGGCACCGGGGAGCTGTTTTTT. It translates to CSSGVGTGELFF.

The chain is built from TRBV10-3 and TRBJ2-3; 8 bases align to TRBD1. CDR3 length: 13 residues. Germline CDR1 reads ENHRY; CDR2 reads SYGVKD. V was pared by 6 bases and J by 6 bases, with 5 bases of the junction left unmatched. The CDR3 reads CAIRGQGGDTQYF. The CDR3 DNA reads as TGTGCCATCAGAGGACAGGGAGGCGATACGCAGTATTTT.

The count of this clone is one. Other DNA sequences in the same sample also yield this CDR3. CDR3 amino acids: CASSSGSEQYF. Written as DNA, the CDR3 is TGTGCCAGCAGCTCCGGTTCCGAGCAGTACTTC. The rearrangement joins TRBV7-9 to TRBJ2-7; D call uncertain. The ends were cut back, 4 bases at V and 6 bases at J, with 7 bases in the middle. This CDR3 spans 11 amino acids. Germline CDR1 is SEHNR and CDR2 is FQNEAQ (reference sequence).

This clone was observed a handful of times. The chain combines TRBV19 with TRBJ2-7; the D is unclear. Germline loops: CDR1 LNHDA, CDR2 SQIVND (reference sequence). The CDR3 has 12 amino acids. V gave up 7 bases and J gave up 4 bases, with 11 bases separating them. The CDR3, as DNA: TGTGCCAGTATGTCGGCAGCATACGAGCAGTACTTC. This gives the protein CASMSAAYEQYF.

In this sample, this clone turned up a few times. The genes are TRBV30 and TRBJ2-7, with a possible D match to TRBD2 (5 bases). The V end lost 0 bases, the J end lost 2 bases, and 8 bases lay between the germline ends. Germline V gene lookup returns CDR1 GTSNPN and CDR2 SVGIG (reference sequence). The CDR3 extends over 13 amino acids. CDR3 sequence (DNA): TGTGCCTGGAGTGTACACGGGGCCTACGAGCAGTACTTC. It translates to CAWSVHGAYEQYF. The full variable domain, with the rest looked up from reference TRBV30 and TRBJ2-7, is SQTIHQWPATLVQPVGSPLSLECTVEGTSNPNLYWYRQAAGRGLQLLFYSVGIGQISSEVPQNLSASRPQDRQFILSSKKLLLSDSGFYLCAWSVHGAYEQYFGPGTRLTVT.

V gene TRBV15 combines with J gene TRBJ1-2; 7 bases line up with TRBD1. Germline lookup yields CDR1 LNHNV and CDR2 YYDKDF (reference sequence). V trimming: 1 base; J trimming: 2 bases; junction bases outside the gene matches: 1. This CDR3 region has 14 residues. The CDR3 DNA sequence: TGTGCCACCAGCAGAGGACAGGGAAACTATGGCTACACCTTC. Amino acids: CATSRGQGNYGYTF. Full variable domain (outside the CDR3, taken from reference TRBV15 and TRBJ1-2): DAMVIQNPRYQVTQFGKPVTLSCSQTLNHNVMYWYQQKSSQAPKLLFHYYDKDFNNEADTPDNFQSRRPNTSFCFLDIRSPGLGDTAMYLCATSRGQGNYGYTFGSGTRLTVV.

The chain recombines TRBV5-4 with TRBJ2-5; D may correspond to TRBD1 or TRBD2 (5 bases each). The V end lost 0 bases, the J end lost 5 bases, and 14 bases lay between the germline ends. Germline CDR1 reads SGHNT; CDR2 reads YYREEE (reference sequence). CDR3 length: 15 amino acids. This chain's CDR3 is CASSLGGQGGETQYF. For the CDR3, the DNA is TGTGCCAGCAGCTTGGGAGGGCAGGGCGGCGAGACCCAGTACTTC.

The CDR3 here is CASSPGPSSGNTIYF. The CDR3 DNA follows: TGTGCCAGCAGCCCAGGGCCAAGCTCTGGAAACACCATATATTTT. The rearrangement joins TRBV7-2 to TRBJ1-3, with D perhaps TRBD1 (5 bases). The CDR3 runs 15 residues. The germline CDR1 and CDR2 sequences are SGHTA and FQGNSA. V lost 5 bases, J lost 0 bases, and 11 bases lay in between.

This clone was seen only a few times. The chain joins TRBV14 to TRBJ2-7; 11 nucleotides match TRBD2. V gave up 0 bases and J gave up 0 bases; unmatched junction bases: 4. The CDR3 has 17 amino acids. Germline CDR1 SGHDN, CDR2 FVKESK. CDR3 residues: CASSQEWGLAASYEQYF. The CDR3, as DNA: TGTGCCAGCAGCCAAGAGTGGGGACTAGCGGCCTCCTACGAGCAGTACTTC.

This chain uses TRBV6-5 with TRBJ2-7, with 8 bases aligning to TRBD1. The CDR3 is 13 residues long. V lost 6 bases and J lost 3; bases outside the gene matches: 4. Germline values: CDR1 MNHEY, CDR2 SVGAGI. The CDR3 nucleotides are TGTGCCAGCAGCCTCGGACAGGGCTACGAGCAGTACTTC. This gives the protein CASSLGQGYEQYF.

For this clone: Other DNA sequences within the sample encode an identical CDR3. The chain is built from TRBV30 and TRBJ2-2, with 7 bases aligning to TRBD2. The CDR3 runs to 14 residues. Trimming at V came to 3 bases and at J to 4 bases, leaving 5 bases not matched to a gene. Per the germline V gene, CDR1 is GTSNPN and CDR2 is SVGIG (reference sequence). The CDR3 is CAWRRLASTGELFF. CDR3 nucleotide sequence: TGTGCCTGGAGGCGACTAGCAAGCACCGGGGAGCTGTTTTTT.

Note on this clone: The same CDR3 can be traced to other DNA sequences in this sample. V usage is TRBV20-1 and J usage is TRBJ2-7; D gene uncertain. Germline CDR1 reads DFQATT; CDR2 reads SNEGSKA (reference sequence). The V gene lost 6 bases and the J gene lost 2 bases, with 8 bases spanning the gap. The CDR3 totals 11 residues. The CDR3, as DNA: TGCAGTGCCGGAACAACCTACGAGCAGTACTTC. Its protein is CSAGTTYEQYF.

There are a few counts of this clone. The rearrangement joins TRBV2 to TRBJ2-5; D call uncertain. Trimming took off 7 bases at V and 4 bases at J, with 13 bases between the two ends. There are 13 residues in the CDR3. Germline loops: CDR1 SNHLY, CDR2 FYNNEI. The CDR3 region is CASNVMGRETQYF. Here the CDR3 DNA reads TGTGCCAGCAATGTCATGGGCCGAGAGACCCAGTACTTC.